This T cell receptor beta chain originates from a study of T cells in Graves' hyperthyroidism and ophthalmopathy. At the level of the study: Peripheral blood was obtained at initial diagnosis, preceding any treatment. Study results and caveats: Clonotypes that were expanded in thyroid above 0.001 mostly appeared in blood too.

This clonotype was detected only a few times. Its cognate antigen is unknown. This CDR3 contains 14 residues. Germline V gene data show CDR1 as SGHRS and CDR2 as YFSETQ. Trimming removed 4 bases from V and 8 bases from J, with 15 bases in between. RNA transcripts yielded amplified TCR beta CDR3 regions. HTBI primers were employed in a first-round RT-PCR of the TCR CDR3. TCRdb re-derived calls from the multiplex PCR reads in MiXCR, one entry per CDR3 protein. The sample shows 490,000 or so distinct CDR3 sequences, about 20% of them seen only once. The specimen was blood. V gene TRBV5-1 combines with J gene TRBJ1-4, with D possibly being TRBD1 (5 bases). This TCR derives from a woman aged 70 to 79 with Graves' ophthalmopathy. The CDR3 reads CASSLGHDGEKLFF. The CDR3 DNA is TGCGCCAGCAGCCTAGGACATGACGGAGAAAAACTGTTTTTT.